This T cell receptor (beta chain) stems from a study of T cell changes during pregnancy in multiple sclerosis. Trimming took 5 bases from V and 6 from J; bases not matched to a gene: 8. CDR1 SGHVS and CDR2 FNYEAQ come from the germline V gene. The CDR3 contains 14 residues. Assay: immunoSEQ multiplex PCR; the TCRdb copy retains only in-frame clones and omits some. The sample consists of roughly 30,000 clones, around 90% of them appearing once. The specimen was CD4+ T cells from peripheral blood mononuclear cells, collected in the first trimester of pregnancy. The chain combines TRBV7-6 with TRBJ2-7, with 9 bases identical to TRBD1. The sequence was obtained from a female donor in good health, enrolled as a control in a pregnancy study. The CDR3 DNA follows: TGTGCCAGCAGCAACCGGGACAGGGAAGGCGAGCAGTACTTC. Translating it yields CASSNRDREGEQYF.